These 15 T cell receptor beta chains share one sample of origin, sequenced in a study of long-term antiretroviral therapy in people with HIV. The assay, immunoSEQ v3.0, was run at survey level. The table came from immunoSEQ multiplex PCR; TCRdb's copy has only in-frame clones and leaves some out. The sample carries around 21,000 clones, about 86% recorded once. The sample consisted of unsorted PBMCs, taken 0.1 years before starting antiretroviral therapy. These receptor sequences come from a man aged 40-55 years with HIV.

The chain employs TRBV5-1 and TRBJ2-5; TRBD2 aligns across 11 bases. V trimming: 4 bases; J trimming: 2 bases; junction bases outside the gene matches: 7. Germline-derived CDR1 and CDR2 are SGHRS and YFSETQ. This CDR3 spans 16 amino acids. The CDR3 protein is CASSPGTSGFQETQYF. The CDR3 region has the DNA TGCGCCAGCAGCCCTGGGACTAGCGGTTTTCAAGAGACCCAGTACTTC.

This chain links TRBV5-5 with TRBJ2-7; 9 bases map to TRBD2. The CDR3 sequence is 15 residues long. Germline CDR1 and CDR2: SGHKS and YYEKEE (reference sequence). V shed 0 bases and J 3 bases; nucleotides not matched to a gene: 4. The chain's CDR3 is CASSLGLAGDYEQYF. CDR3 sequence (DNA): TGTGCCAGCAGCTTGGGTTTAGCGGGGGACTACGAGCAGTACTTC. The entire variable domain, with the rest obtained from reference TRBV5-5 and TRBJ2-7, is as follows: DAGVTQSPTHLIKTRGQQVTLRCSPISGHKSVSWYQQVLGQGPQFIFQYYEKEERGRGNFPDRFSARQFPNYSSELNVNALLLGDSALYLCASSLGLAGDYEQYFGPGTRLTVT.

This chain uses TRBV10-3 with TRBJ1-5; the D gene is possibly TRBD1 (6 bases). The CDR3 has 14 amino acids. V was trimmed by 6 bases and J by 0 bases, leaving 9 bases between them. Germline lookup yields CDR1 ENHRY and CDR2 SYGVKD. The CDR3 region has the DNA TGTGCCATCAGCACAGGGTATAGCAATCAGCCCCAGCATTTT. This encodes CAISTGYSNQPQHF.

The V gene is TRBV19, the J gene TRBJ2-1; D possibly matches TRBD1 or TRBD2 (6 bases each). V lost 3 bases, J lost 11 bases, and 14 bases lay in between. The CDR3 runs 13 residues. The germline V gene encodes CDR1 LNHDA and CDR2 SQIVND (reference sequence). CDR3 nucleotide sequence: TGTGCCAGTAGTATCGGTAGGGGGGACAAGCAGTTCTTC. The encoded protein is CASSIGRGDKQFF.

The V call is TRBV28, the J call TRBJ2-2; 12 bases match TRBD2. The J segment lost 3 bases and the V segment lost 8 bases, leaving 4 bases of the junction unmatched. This CDR3 is built from 15 residues. Germline lookup yields CDR1 MDHEN and CDR2 SYDVKM. CDR3 region: CASSGLAGYTGELFF. In DNA form, the CDR3 reads TGTGCCAGCTCTGGACTAGCGGGATACACCGGGGAGCTGTTTTTT.

The rearrangement uses TRBV5-1 and TRBJ1-1, with a weak D call TRBD1 (6 bases). The CDR3 totals 14 residues. Trimming stripped 5 bases from V and 1 base from J, with 12 bases between. The germline V gene has CDR1 SGHRS and CDR2 YFSETQ. CDR3: CASSPTGENTEAFF. CDR3 DNA sequence: TGCGCCAGCAGTCCGACAGGCGAGAACACTGAAGCTTTCTTT.

CDR3 bases: TGTGCCAGCAGCCCCGAGGTGCTAAAGGGCAATGAGCAGTTCTTC. Translation gives CASSPEVLKGNEQFF. V is TRBV7-9 and J is TRBJ2-1; D remains unclear. Between the trimmed V and J ends, which lost 5 bases and 6 bases, there was a span of 17 bases. CDR1 is SEHNR, CDR2 FQNEAQ, per germline (reference sequence). The CDR3 consists of 15 residues.

The chain joins TRBV18 to TRBJ2-3, with TRBD1 matching 9 bases. CDR1 is KGHSH and CDR2 is LQKENI in the germline V gene. Losses at the gene ends were 0 bases for V and 7 bases for J; bases not matched to a gene: 5. CDR3 length equals 15 residues. In nucleotides, the CDR3 is TGTGCCAGCTCACCACCGACAGGGGGGTATCATACGCAGTATTTT. It is translated as CASSPPTGGYHTQYF.

The V gene is TRBV4-1, the J gene TRBJ2-7, with 9 bases matching TRBD2. Germline V gene sequence: CDR1 MGHRA, CDR2 YSYEKL. The CDR3 loop spans 16 amino acids. Trimming took 0 bases from V and 2 from J; bases not matched to a gene: 5. The CDR3 DNA reads TGCGCCAGCAGCCAAGATGCGCTAGCGGGACCCTACGAGCAGTACTTC. This sequence encodes CASSQDALAGPYEQYF.

This chain joins TRBV5-4 and TRBJ2-5, with a possible D match to TRBD1 (7 bases). Germline lookup yields CDR1 SGHNT and CDR2 YYREEE (reference sequence). There are 17 residues in the CDR3. V gave up 3 bases and J gave up 2 bases, with 20 bases separating them. The CDR3, as DNA: TGTGCCAGCAGCTCTGGTGGAGCGGGCAGGGGGCAAGAGACCCAGTACTTC. Amino acid sequence: CASSSGGAGRGQETQYF.

The chain carries TRBV11-3 and TRBJ2-1, with 9 positions matching TRBD2. The J segment lost 7 bases and the V segment lost 5 bases, leaving 9 bases of the junction unmatched. The CDR3 sequence is 15 residues long. Germline values: CDR1 SGHNT, CDR2 YENEEA. The CDR3 loop is CASSLGASGMNEQFF. The CDR3 DNA reads as TGTGCCAGCAGCCTAGGGGCTAGCGGGATGAATGAGCAGTTCTTC. Combining the CDR3 with reference TRBV11-3 and TRBJ2-1 gives the whole variable domain EAGVVQSPRYKIIEKKQPVAFWCNPISGHNTLYWYLQNLGQGPELLIRYENEEAVDDSQLPKDRFSAERLKGVDSTLKIQPAELGDSAVYLCASSLGASGMNEQFFGPGTRLTVL.

The genes are TRBV5-1 and TRBJ2-5, with D perhaps matching TRBD2 (6 bases). The V end lost 4 bases, the J end lost 3 bases, and 13 bases lay between the germline ends. The CDR3 covers 14 residues. Per germline, CDR1 SGHRS and CDR2 YFSETQ. The CDR3 spells CASSHGRSKETQYF. Written as DNA, the CDR3 is TGCGCCAGCAGCCACGGGAGATCGAAAGAGACCCAGTACTTC. Full variable domain (remainder filled in from reference TRBV5-1 and TRBJ2-5): KAGVTQTPRYLIKTRGQQVTLSCSPISGHRSVSWYQQTPGQGLQFLFEYFSETQRNKGNFPGRFSGRQFSNSRSEMNVSTLELGDSALYLCASSHGRSKETQYFGPGTRLLVL.

The chain couples TRBV7-2 to TRBJ2-3; possibly TRBD1 for D (5 bases). Germline V gene sequence: CDR1 SGHTA, CDR2 FQGNSA. This CDR3 is built from 13 residues. Trimming shortened V by 2 bases and J by 5 bases, and 8 bases separated the two germline ends. In DNA, the CDR3 is TGTGCCAGCAGCTTACAGGGCCAAGATACGCAGTATTTT. Translating gives CASSLQGQDTQYF.

V and J are TRBV30 and TRBJ2-2; TRBD1 aligns across 7 bases. Trimming cost V 7 bases and J 0 bases; bases outside gene matches: 5. Germline assignment: CDR1 GTSNPN and CDR2 SVGIG (reference sequence). CDR3 length equals 14 residues. CDR3 in amino acids: CASLDRANTGELFF. In nucleotides, the CDR3 is TGTGCCTCCCTAGACAGGGCGAACACCGGGGAGCTGTTTTTT.

V usage is TRBV19 and J usage is TRBJ2-7; weak D call: TRBD1 (6 bases). Trimming pared 5 bases from V and 7 bases from J, leaving 18 bases between. This CDR3 has 14 amino acids. Germline assignment: CDR1 LNHDA and CDR2 SQIVND (reference sequence). The CDR3 nucleotides read TGTGCCAGTAGTTTTACAGGGTTTACTGGAGAGCAGTACTTC. Protein product: CASSFTGFTGEQYF.